This T cell receptor (beta chain) originates from a study of EBV T-cell therapy then PD-1 blockade in nasopharyngeal carcinoma. Trimming at V came to 7 bases and at J to 2 bases, leaving 8 bases not matched to a gene. Germline CDR1 and CDR2: SEHNR and FQNEAQ (reference sequence). The CDR3 length is 15 residues. Assay: immunoSEQ multiplex PCR; the TCRdb copy retains only in-frame clones and omits some. This sample has roughly 21,000 clones, with around 82% found just once. Documented treatment: AdE1-LMPpoly-expanded autologous EBV-specific T-cell therapy followed by anti-PD-1 nivolumab. Points on this clone: Its antigen is unknown.

J is TRBJ1-5 and V is TRBV7-9; the match to TRBD1 covers 7 bases. Sequenced here: CD8+ T cells from blood, sampled between days 55 and 70 from a patient whose treatment included autologous EBV-specific T cells and nivolumab. This clonotype was obtained from a man in his forties or fifties with nasopharyngeal carcinoma. As DNA, the CDR3 is TGTGCCAGCACCTCGACAGGGCCTGGCAATCAGCCCCAGCATTTT. Protein product: CASTSTGPGNQPQHF.